This T cell receptor beta chain emerged from a study of T cells in Graves' hyperthyroidism and ophthalmopathy (dated by TCRdb to about 2019). Study-level background: Peripheral blood samples were taken at the time of initial diagnosis, prior to any treatment. The approximately 90 discovery patients were divided at random into training and test sets in a 7:3 ratio. TCR Vbeta CDR3 sequencing of fewer than 150 peripheral blood samples (fewer than 45 ophthalmopathy, 75 or so hyperthyroidism and around 17 progressor patients) is reported in the paper. In addition, the study compared T-cell repertoires in thyroid tissue and in blood from about six Graves' hyperthyroidism patients. An independent validation cohort of some 18 hyperthyroidism patients and more than 15 patients who later progressed to ophthalmopathy tested prospective prediction of ophthalmopathy. After blood sampling, hyperthyroidism patients were treated with methimazole at a starting dose of 30 mg daily, and ophthalmopathy patients were treated with high-dose intravenous methylprednisolone. A discovery cohort of about 96 patients, roughly 45 with Graves' ophthalmopathy and over 55 with stable Graves' hyperthyroidism, was used to find distinguishing TCR V-J signatures.

The TCR beta CDR3 regions were amplified from RNA transcripts. The TCR CDR3 was subjected to a first round of RT-PCR using the HTBI primer set and the Qiagen OneStep RT-PCR kit. Libraries were constructed in a second round of multiplex PCR, after which size selection and purification were carried out. The libraries were sequenced on an Illumina HiSeq2000 using paired-end 100 bp reads. In the source study's methods: SOAPnuke was used to process the raw data, throwing out any read that contained adapters or uncalled bases, had a mean Phred below 15, or lacked an exact constant-primer or identifier match. COPE v1.2.5 was used to merge the high-quality paired reads, and each unique nucleotide sequence was defined as a clonotype. MiTCR v1.1 was used to align clonotypes to the IMGT TRBV, TRBD and TRBJ reference segments. Analysis was restricted to V-J combinations with a frequency above 0.0001, which covered over 98% of repertoires. A TCS score was defined as the ratio of F50 (clonal expansion) to E x V (chaos), with BLOSUM62-based TCRdist applied between CDR3 peptides within each V-J. Welch's t-statistics and random forest reduced around 520 V-J features to 13, which were used in a naive Bayes classifier (R e1071). TCRdb passed the public sequencing reads through fastp at Q25 and MiXCR, retaining productive beta sequences. CDR3 protein sequences are deduplicated, and each keeps its most common genes and DNA. The V and J calls, along with clone size, are taken from TCRdb and not from the paper's own processing. In all, the sample holds roughly 700,000 distinct CDR3 sequences, and around 16% of those were seen once. 15% of the sample rests with the top ten.

Stable Graves' hyperthyroidism was defined as no progression to ophthalmopathy during 18 months of follow-up. Hyperthyroidism patients were aged 18 to 65 years and newly diagnosed, with disease duration of less than 2 months. The study excluded patients with uncontrolled infections, other autoimmune diseases, pregnancy or lactation. Clinical symptoms, serum thyroxine and TRAb, thyroid ultrasound, and orbital computed tomography formed the basis for the diagnoses. PBMCs were isolated from about 9.1 ml of fresh peripheral blood by Ficoll-Paque density gradient centrifugation. Total RNA was extracted using Trizol reagent, and RNA quality was assessed on an Agilent 2100 Bioanalyzer. Notes on this clonotype: No antigen is known for it. Base quality data are lacking; no much larger clone is found one base away.

V ends up 4 bases short and J 3 bases short, with an unmatched junction base count of 8. Reading from cysteine to phenylalanine, the CDR3 counts 16 amino acids. Just the 48-base CDR3 DNA is kept, in frame starting at base 1. CDR1 SEHNR and CDR2 FQNEAQ are derived from the germline V gene (reference sequence). The research as a whole found: In validation, progression to ophthalmopathy was predicted by the model with 70% to 71% sensitivity and about 72% specificity, a median of roughly 6.4 months before onset. Blood samples also contained most of the expanded thyroid clonotypes (frequency above 0.001), which suggests that blood repertoires may reflect thyroid immune responses. No statistical method was used to fix the sample size in advance, and group allocation was not hidden from the investigators. In cross-validation, a model built on a 13 V-J signature told ophthalmopathy apart from stable hyperthyroidism with approximately 90% sensitivity and approximately 81% specificity, and in testing the same model reached 80%/75%.

The receptor chain draws on TRBV7-9 and TRBJ2-7; 11 bases in the junction line up with TRBD2. The sequenced sample was blood. This sequence was found in a man aged 45-65 years with Graves' hyperthyroidism. The sequenced DNA: TGTGCCAGCAGCTCTCAATACGGGACTAGCGGCTACGAGCAGTACTTC. Translated, it reads CASSSQYGTSGYEQYF.